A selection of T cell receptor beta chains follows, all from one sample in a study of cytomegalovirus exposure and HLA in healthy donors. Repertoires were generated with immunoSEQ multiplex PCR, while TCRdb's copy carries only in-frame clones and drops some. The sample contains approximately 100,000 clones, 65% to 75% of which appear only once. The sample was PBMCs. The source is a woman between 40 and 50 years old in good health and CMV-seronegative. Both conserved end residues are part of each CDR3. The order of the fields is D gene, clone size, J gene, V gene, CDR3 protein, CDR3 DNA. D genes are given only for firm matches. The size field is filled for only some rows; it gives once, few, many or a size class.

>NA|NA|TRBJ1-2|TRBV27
CASSLRRGENGYTF
TGTGCCAGCAGTTTACGGAGGGGTGAGAATGGCTACACCTTC
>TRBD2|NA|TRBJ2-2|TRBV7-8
CASSLRTSKGNGELFF
TGTGCCAGCAGCTTAAGGACTAGCAAGGGTAACGGGGAGCTGTTTTTT
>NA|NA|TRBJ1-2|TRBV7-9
CASSLGQVEGYTF
TGTGCCAGCAGCTTAGGCCAGGTGGAAGGCTACACCTTC
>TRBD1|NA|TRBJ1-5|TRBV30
CAWADRDGQPQHF
TGTGCCTGGGCCGACAGGGACGGTCAGCCCCAGCATTTT
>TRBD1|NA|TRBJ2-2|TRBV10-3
CAISDGDRDTGELFF
TGTGCCATCAGTGATGGCGACAGGGACACCGGGGAGCTGTTTTTT
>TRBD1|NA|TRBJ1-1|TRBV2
CASGYRGGTEAFF
TGTGCCAGCGGGTACAGGGGTGGCACTGAAGCTTTCTTT
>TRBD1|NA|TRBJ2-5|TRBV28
CASSPTGFETQYF
TGTGCCAGCAGCCCGACAGGGTTTGAGACCCAGTACTTC
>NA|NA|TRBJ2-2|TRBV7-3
CASSLTSTGELFF
TGTGCCAGCAGCTTAACTTCGACCGGGGAGCTGTTTTTT
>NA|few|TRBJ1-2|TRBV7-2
CASSRGGYGYTF
TGTGCCAGCAGCAGGGGGGGCTATGGCTACACCTTC
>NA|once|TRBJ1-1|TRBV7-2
CASSLAAGVSTEAFF
TGTGCCAGCAGCTTAGCGGCGGGAGTGAGTACTGAAGCTTTCTTT
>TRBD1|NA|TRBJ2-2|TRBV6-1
CASSDPGQGAGELFF
TGTGCCAGCAGTGATCCAGGACAGGGGGCCGGGGAGCTGTTTTTT
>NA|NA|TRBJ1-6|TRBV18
CASSPGTYNSPLHF
TGTGCCAGCTCACCAGGGACTTATAATTCACCCCTCCACTTT
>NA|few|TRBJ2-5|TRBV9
CASSFGLIQETQYF
TGTGCCAGCAGCTTCGGACTAATTCAAGAGACCCAGTACTTC
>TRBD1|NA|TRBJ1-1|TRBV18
CASSPRAGGVEAFF
TGTGCCAGCTCACCACGCGCAGGGGGTGTTGAGGCTTTCTTT
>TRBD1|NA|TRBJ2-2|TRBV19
CASSAPTGTGAGELFF
TGTGCCAGTAGTGCCCCAACCGGGACAGGGGCCGGGGAGCTGTTTTTT
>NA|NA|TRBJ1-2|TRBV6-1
CASSDYRAGYTF
TGTGCCAGCAGTGACTACAGGGCTGGCTACACCTTC
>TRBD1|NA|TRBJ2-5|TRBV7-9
CSSSLSAGQGFETQYF
TGTTCCAGCAGCTTAAGTGCAGGACAGGGGTTCGAGACCCAGTACTTC
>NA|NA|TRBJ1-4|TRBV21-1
CASRNRASNEKLFF
TGTGCCAGCAGAAACAGGGCTTCTAATGAAAAACTGTTTTTT
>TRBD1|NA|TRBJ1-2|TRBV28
CASSFRGTGGYGYTF
TGTGCCAGCAGTTTTCGCGGGACAGGGGGCTATGGCTACACCTTC
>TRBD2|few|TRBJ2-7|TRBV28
CASSSWRLAGGKPSTYEQYF
TGTGCCAGCAGTTCCTGGCGACTAGCGGGAGGTAAGCCCTCTACCTACGAGCAGTACTTC
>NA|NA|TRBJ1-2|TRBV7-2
CASSLVGGNSLGYTF
TGTGCCAGCAGCTTAGTAGGAGGGAATTCGCTTGGCTACACCTTC
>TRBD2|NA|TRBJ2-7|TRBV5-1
CASSFNSGGPYEQYF
TGCGCCAGCAGCTTTAATAGCGGGGGGCCCTACGAGCAGTACTTC
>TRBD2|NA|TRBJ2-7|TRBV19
CASSISSSGGSYEQYF
TGTGCCAGTAGTATCTCTTCTAGCGGGGGTTCCTACGAGCAGTACTTC
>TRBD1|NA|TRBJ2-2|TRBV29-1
CSVKGSDRDKLNTGELFF
TGCAGCGTTAAAGGGTCCGACAGGGATAAACTGAACACCGGGGAGCTGTTTTTT
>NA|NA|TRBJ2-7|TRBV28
CASGVPGDSYEQYF
TGTGCCAGCGGAGTTCCAGGGGACTCCTACGAGCAGTACTTC
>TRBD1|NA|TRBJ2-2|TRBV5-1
CASSRGQGGTGELFF
TGCGCCAGCAGCAGGGGACAGGGAGGCACCGGGGAGCTGTTTTTT
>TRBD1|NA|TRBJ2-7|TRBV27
CASQWDRGQREQYF
TGTGCCAGCCAATGGGACAGGGGGCAACGCGAGCAGTACTTC
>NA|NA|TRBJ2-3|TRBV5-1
CASSLARLSDTQYF
TGCGCCAGCAGCTTGGCGAGACTAAGCGATACGCAGTATTTT
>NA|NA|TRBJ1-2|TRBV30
CAWSPRGHGYTF
TGTGCCTGGAGTCCGCGGGGCCATGGCTACACCTTC
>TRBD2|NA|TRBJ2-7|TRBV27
CASSFDERELGEQYF
TGTGCCAGCAGTTTTGACGAGCGGGAGCTGGGGGAGCAGTACTTC
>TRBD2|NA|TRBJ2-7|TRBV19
CASSPGLAGVWEQYF
TGTGCCAGTAGTCCCGGACTAGCGGGAGTCTGGGAGCAGTACTTC
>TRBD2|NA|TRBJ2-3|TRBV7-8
CASSPDLSGSMGEDTQYF
TGTGCCAGCAGCCCGGACCTCAGCGGGAGCATGGGGGAAGATACGCAGTATTTT
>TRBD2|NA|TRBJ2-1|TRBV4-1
CASTAGGSNEQFF
TGCGCCAGCACAGCGGGAGGTTCCAATGAGCAGTTCTTC
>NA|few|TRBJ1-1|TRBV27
CASRPTRSPEAFF
TGTGCCAGCAGGCCTACACGGAGCCCTGAAGCTTTCTTT
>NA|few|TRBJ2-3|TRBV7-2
CASSLEAGTQYF
TGTGCCAGCAGCTTAGAGGCAGGTACGCAGTATTTT
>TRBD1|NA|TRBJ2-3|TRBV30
CAWNRGDSSTDTQYF
TGTGCCTGGAACAGGGGCGACTCTAGCACAGATACGCAGTATTTT
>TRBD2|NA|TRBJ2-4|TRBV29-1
CSVGETSGGDKNIQYF
TGCAGCGTTGGAGAGACTAGCGGGGGGGACAAAAACATTCAGTACTTC
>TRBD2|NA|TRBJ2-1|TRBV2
CASSPYLAGSSYNEQFF
TGTGCCAGCAGCCCTTATCTAGCGGGAAGCTCCTACAATGAGCAGTTCTTC
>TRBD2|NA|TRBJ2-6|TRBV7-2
CASSLSSSGNFGANVLTF
TGTGCCAGCAGCTTAAGCTCCAGCGGGAATTTTGGGGCCAACGTCCTGACTTTC
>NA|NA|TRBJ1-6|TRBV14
CASSQGQTTPLHF
TGTGCCAGCAGCCAAGGTCAGACTACACCCCTCCACTTT
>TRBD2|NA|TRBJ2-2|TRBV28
CASSVWVGAREGGAGELFF
TGTGCCAGCAGTGTCTGGGTCGGCGCCCGGGAGGGAGGGGCCGGGGAGCTGTTTTTT
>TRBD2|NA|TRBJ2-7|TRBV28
CASGWAGEFEQYF
TGTGCCAGCGGGTGGGCGGGAGAATTCGAGCAGTACTTC
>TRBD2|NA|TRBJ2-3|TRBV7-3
CASSSQAGDGADTQYF
TGTGCCAGCAGCTCCCAAGCGGGAGATGGGGCAGATACGCAGTATTTT
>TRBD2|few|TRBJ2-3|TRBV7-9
CASSLRGRGSTDTQYF
TGTGCCAGCAGCTTACGCGGGAGGGGAAGCACAGATACGCAGTATTTT
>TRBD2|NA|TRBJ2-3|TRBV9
CASSVLAGGPGDTQYF
TGTGCCAGCAGCGTTCTAGCGGGAGGGCCAGGAGATACGCAGTATTTT
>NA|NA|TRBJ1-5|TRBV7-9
CSSSFPGDNQPQHF
TGTTCCAGCAGCTTCCCGGGGGACAATCAGCCCCAGCATTTT
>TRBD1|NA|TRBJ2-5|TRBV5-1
CAGSPGQGDTETQYF
TGCGCCGGCAGCCCGGGACAGGGGGATACAGAGACCCAGTACTTC
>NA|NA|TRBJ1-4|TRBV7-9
CASSPVEKLFF
TGTGCCAGCAGCCCCGTGGAAAAACTGTTTTTT
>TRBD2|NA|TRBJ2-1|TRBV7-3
CASSLNRAGGGNNEQFF
TGTGCCAGCAGCTTAAATAGGGCGGGAGGGGGAAACAATGAGCAGTTCTTC